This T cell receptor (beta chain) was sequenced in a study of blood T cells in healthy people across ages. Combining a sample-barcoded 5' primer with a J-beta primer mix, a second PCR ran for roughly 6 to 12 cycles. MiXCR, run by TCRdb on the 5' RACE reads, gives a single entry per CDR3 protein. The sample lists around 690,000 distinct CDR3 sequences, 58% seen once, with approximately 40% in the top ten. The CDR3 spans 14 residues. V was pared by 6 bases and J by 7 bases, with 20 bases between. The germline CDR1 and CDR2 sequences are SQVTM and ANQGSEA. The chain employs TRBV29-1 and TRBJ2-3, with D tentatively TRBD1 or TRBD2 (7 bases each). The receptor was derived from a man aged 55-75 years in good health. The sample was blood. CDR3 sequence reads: CSVPQGGPQNTQYF. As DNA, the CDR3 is TGCAGCGTCCCCCAGGGGGGGCCACAAAATACGCAGTATTTT.